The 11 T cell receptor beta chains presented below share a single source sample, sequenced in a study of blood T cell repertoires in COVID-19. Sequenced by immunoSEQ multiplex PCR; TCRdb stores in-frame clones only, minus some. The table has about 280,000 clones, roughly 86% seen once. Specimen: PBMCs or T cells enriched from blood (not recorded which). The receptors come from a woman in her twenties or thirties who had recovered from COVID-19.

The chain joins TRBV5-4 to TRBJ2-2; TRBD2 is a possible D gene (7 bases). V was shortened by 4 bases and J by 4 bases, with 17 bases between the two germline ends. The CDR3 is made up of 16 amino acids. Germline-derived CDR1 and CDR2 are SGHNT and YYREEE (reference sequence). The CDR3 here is CASSPGGQGGTGELFF. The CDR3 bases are TGTGCCAGCAGCCCCGGGGGGCAGGGTGGCACCGGGGAGCTGTTTTTT.

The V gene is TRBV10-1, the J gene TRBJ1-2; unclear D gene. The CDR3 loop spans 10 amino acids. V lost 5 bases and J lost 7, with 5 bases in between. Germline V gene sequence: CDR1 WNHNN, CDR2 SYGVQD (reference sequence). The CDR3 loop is CASSLLGYTF. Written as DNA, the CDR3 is TGCGCCAGCAGTCTCCTTGGCTACACCTTC.

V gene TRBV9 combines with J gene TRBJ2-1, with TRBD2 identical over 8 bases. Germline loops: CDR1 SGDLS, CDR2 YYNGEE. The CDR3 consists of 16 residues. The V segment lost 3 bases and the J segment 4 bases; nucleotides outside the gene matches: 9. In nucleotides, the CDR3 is TGTGCCAGCAGCGCGCGTCGACTAGCGCCTTACAATGAGCAGTTCTTC. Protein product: CASSARRLAPYNEQFF.

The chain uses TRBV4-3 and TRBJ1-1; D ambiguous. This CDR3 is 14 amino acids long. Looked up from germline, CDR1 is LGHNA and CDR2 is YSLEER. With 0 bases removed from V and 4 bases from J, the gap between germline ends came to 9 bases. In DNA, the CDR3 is TGCGCCAGCAGCCAAGATTATGGAGGCACTGAAGCTTTCTTT. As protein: CASSQDYGGTEAFF.

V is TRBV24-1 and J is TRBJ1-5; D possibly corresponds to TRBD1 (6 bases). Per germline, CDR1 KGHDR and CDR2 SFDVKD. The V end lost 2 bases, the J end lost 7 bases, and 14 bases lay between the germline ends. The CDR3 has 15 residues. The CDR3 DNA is TGTGCCACCAGTGATTCGACAGGTCCGAAACAGCCCCAGCATTTT. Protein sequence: CATSDSTGPKQPQHF.

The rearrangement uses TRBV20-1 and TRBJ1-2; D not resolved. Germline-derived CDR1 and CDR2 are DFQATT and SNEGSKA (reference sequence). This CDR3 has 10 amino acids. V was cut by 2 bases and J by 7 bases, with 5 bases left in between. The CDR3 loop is CSARSVGYTF. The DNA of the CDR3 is TGCAGTGCTAGATCGGTTGGCTACACCTTC.

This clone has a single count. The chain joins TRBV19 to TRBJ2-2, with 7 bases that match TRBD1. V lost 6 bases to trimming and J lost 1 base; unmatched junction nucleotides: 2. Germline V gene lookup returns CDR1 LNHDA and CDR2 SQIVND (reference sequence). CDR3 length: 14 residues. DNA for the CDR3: TGTGCCAGTAGCCGACAGGGGAACACCGGGGAGCTGTTTTTT. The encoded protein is CASSRQGNTGELFF.

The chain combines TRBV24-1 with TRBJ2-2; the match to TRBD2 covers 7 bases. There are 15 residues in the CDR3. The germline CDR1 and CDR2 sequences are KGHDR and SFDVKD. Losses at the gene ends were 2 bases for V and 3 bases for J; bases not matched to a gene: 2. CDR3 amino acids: CATSDSGRDTGELFF. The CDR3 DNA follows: TGTGCCACCAGTGATTCAGGGAGGGACACCGGGGAGCTGTTTTTT.

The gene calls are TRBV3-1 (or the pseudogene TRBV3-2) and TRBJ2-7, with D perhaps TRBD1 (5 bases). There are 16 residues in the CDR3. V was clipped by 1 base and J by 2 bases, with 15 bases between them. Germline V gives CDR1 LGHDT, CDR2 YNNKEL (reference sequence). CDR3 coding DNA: TGTGCCAGCAGCCAAGCGACAGAGTATTTGACCTACGAGCAGTACTTC. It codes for CASSQATEYLTYEQYF.

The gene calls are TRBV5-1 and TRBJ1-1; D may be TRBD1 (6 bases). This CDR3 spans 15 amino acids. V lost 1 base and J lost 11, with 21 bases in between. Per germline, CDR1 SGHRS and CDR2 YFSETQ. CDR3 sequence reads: CASSLTTGTVGNAFF. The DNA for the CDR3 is TGCGCCAGCAGCTTGACAACAGGGACGGTTGGGAACGCTTTCTTT.

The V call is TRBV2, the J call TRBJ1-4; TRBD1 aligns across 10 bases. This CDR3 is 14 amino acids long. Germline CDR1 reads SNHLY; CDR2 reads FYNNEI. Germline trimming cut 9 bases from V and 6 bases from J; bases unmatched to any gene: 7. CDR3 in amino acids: CASHTGTGDEKLFF. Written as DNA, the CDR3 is TGTGCCAGTCACACCGGGACAGGGGATGAAAAACTGTTTTTT.